Listed below are T cell receptor beta chains from one sample, sequenced in a study of cytomegalovirus exposure and HLA in healthy donors. TCRdb keeps only in-frame clones here, not all; method: immunoSEQ multiplex PCR. The sample carries roughly 80,000 clones, roughly 73% recorded once. The sequenced sample was PBMCs. The receptors stem from a woman aged 40 to 55 in good health and CMV-seropositive. Both conserved end residues are part of each CDR3. D genes are given only for firm matches. Size values are once, few and many counts, or a class for expanded clones, and some rows have none.

size	V	D	J	length	DNA	CDR3
NA	TRBV10-1	NA	TRBJ2-5	12	TGCGCCAGCGGAGAGGGGGTCGAGACCCAGTACTTC	CASGEGVETQYF
NA	TRBV6-5	TRBD1	TRBJ1-2	14	TGTGCCAGCAGGTCGGGACAGAATATCTATGGCTACACCTTC	CASRSGQNIYGYTF
few	TRBV11-2	NA	TRBJ2-6	16	TGTGCCAGCAGCTTAGATTTAGCCTCTGGGGCCAACGTCCTGACTTTC	CASSLDLASGANVLTF
NA	TRBV7-2	TRBD1	TRBJ2-7	13	TGTGCCAGCAGGGGACAGGGGGCCAACGAGCAGTACTTC	CASRGQGANEQYF
NA	TRBV7-2	TRBD2	TRBJ2-7	16	TGTGCCAGCAGCTTAGAAGCGGGAGCATCCTCCTACGAGCAGTACTTC	CASSLEAGASSYEQYF
NA	TRBV6-6	NA	TRBJ2-7	13	TGTGCCAGCAGTTACGGCGGGTCCTACGAGCAGTACTTC	CASSYGGSYEQYF
NA	TRBV6-1	NA	TRBJ1-1	14	TGTGCCAGCAGTGATCTCCCGTTGAACACTGAAGCTTTCTTT	CASSDLPLNTEAFF
NA	TRBV5-1	TRBD2	TRBJ2-1	16	TGCGCCAGCAGCTTTGTGGCTAGCGGGGGGGAAGGTGAGCAGTTCTTC	CASSFVASGGEGEQFF
once	TRBV4-2	TRBD1	TRBJ1-1	17	TGTGCCAGCAGCCAAGGAGACAGGGGCCGGGCGGGCGCTGAAACTTTCTTT	CASSQGDRGRAGAETFF
NA	TRBV4-2	TRBD2	TRBJ2-1	17	TGTGCCAGCAGCCTAAACTGGGGACTAGCGGGGGAGGATGAGCAGTTCTTC	CASSLNWGLAGEDEQFF
few	TRBV19	TRBD2	TRBJ2-3	14	TGTGCCACCGGGACTAGCGGGAGCACAGATACGCAGTATTTT	CATGTSGSTDTQYF
NA	TRBV5-4	TRBD1	TRBJ2-5	17	TGTGCCAGCAGCTTCCCGGGACAGGGGGTTTTCGGAGGAGAGCAGTACTTC	CASSFPGQGVFGGEQYF
few	TRBV28	NA	TRBJ1-3	14	TGTGCCAGCAGGGGGACACTCTCTGGAAACACCATATATTTT	CASRGTLSGNTIYF
NA	TRBV19	NA	TRBJ1-5	15	TGTGCCAGTAGTTTGAGAGGCACCACGACTCAGCCCCAGCATTTT	CASSLRGTTTQPQHF
few	TRBV6-5	TRBD1	TRBJ1-2	13	TGTGCCAGCAGTCAAGGGACAGACTATGGCTACACCTTC	CASSQGTDYGYTF
NA	TRBV19	TRBD1	TRBJ1-4	13	TGTGCCAGTGCAGGGGGCGGTTATGAAAAACTGTTTTTT	CASAGGGYEKLFF
once	TRBV4-3	TRBD2	TRBJ2-7	16	TGCGCCAGCAGCCAAGTGCTTAGCGGGAGGGCTTACGAGCAGTACTTC	CASSQVLSGRAYEQYF
NA	TRBV6-5	NA	TRBJ1-5	12	TGTGCCAGCAGTAATCCGAATCAGCCCCAGCATTTT	CASSNPNQPQHF
few	TRBV28	NA	TRBJ2-7	14	TGTGCCAGCAGTTTTTCAGCGGCCCTTCGGGAGCAGTACTTC	CASSFSAALREQYF
NA	TRBV6-1	NA	TRBJ1-3	14	TGTGCCAGCAAACTACAGGATGCTGAAAACACCATATATTTT	CASKLQDAENTIYF
NA	TRBV4-1	NA	TRBJ1-5	19	TGCGCCAGCAGCCACGGGGTGGGGCCTGGGACATATAGCAATCAGCCCCAGCATTTT	CASSHGVGPGTYSNQPQHF
NA	TRBV19	NA	TRBJ1-5	16	TGTGCCAGTAGTACGGCCACAGGGAAAGGCAATCAGCCCCAGCATTTT	CASSTATGKGNQPQHF
NA	TRBV18	NA	TRBJ2-2	15	TGTGCCAGCTCACGATATAACGCGGTCACCGGGGAGCTGTTTTTT	CASSRYNAVTGELFF
NA	TRBV20-1	NA	TRBJ1-2	11	TGCAGTGCTGTTGGGAGGGGTGGCTACACCTTC	CSAVGRGGYTF
NA	TRBV6-6	TRBD2	TRBJ2-3	15	TGTGCCAGCAGGGCCACTAGCGGTCACACAGATACGCAGTATTTT	CASRATSGHTDTQYF
few	TRBV5-1	NA	TRBJ1-4	15	TGCGCCAGCAGCTTGGGGCCGGCAGGGAATGAAAAACTGTTTTTT	CASSLGPAGNEKLFF
NA	TRBV27	NA	TRBJ2-5	15	TGTGCCAGCGGGGGGACCATAACAAGTTTGGAGACCCAGTACTTC	CASGGTITSLETQYF
NA	TRBV2	TRBD1	TRBJ1-2	14	TGTGCCAACATCCGGACAGGGGCGAACTATGGCTACACCTTC	CANIRTGANYGYTF
NA	TRBV10-2	NA	TRBJ2-5	12	TGCGCCAGCAGCGGAGGTCCGGGGACCCAGTACTTC	CASSGGPGTQYF
NA	TRBV6-1	NA	TRBJ1-2	13	TGTGCCAGCAGTGACACCGGTAACTATGGCTACACCTTC	CASSDTGNYGYTF
NA	TRBV9	NA	TRBJ1-1	15	TGTGCCAGCAGCGTAGCTATGACAGCGAACACTGAAGCTTTCTTT	CASSVAMTANTEAFF
NA	TRBV7-6	TRBD2	TRBJ2-1	17	TGTGCCAGCAGCTTGGGGACCGGGACTAGCGGGGTCGGGGAGCAGTTCTTC	CASSLGTGTSGVGEQFF
NA	TRBV6-5	NA	TRBJ2-5	16	TGTGCCAGCAGTTCAATTTGGGGACACAGGATAGAGACCCAGTACTTC	CASSSIWGHRIETQYF
NA	TRBV5-6	NA	TRBJ2-2	15	TGTGCCAGCAGCTTGTCTTACAGGTTCACCGGGGAGCTGTTTTTT	CASSLSYRFTGELFF
NA	TRBV28	NA	TRBJ2-1	17	TGTGCCGGCGGACGAGGGTGGGGGGGCGCCTCCTCCGGGGAGCAGTTCTTC	CAGGRGWGGASSGEQFF
NA	TRBV5-4	TRBD1	TRBJ1-5	15	TGTGCCAGCAGCTTCGGGACAGGGGTCGGTCAGCCCCAGCATTTT	CASSFGTGVGQPQHF
NA	TRBV2	NA	TRBJ2-2	14	TGTGCCAGCAAGTACAGTCCAAACACCGGGGAGCTGTTTTTT	CASKYSPNTGELFF
NA	TRBV5-1	NA	TRBJ1-3	15	TGCGCCAGCAGCTTGGGAGTTGACTCTGGAAACACCATATATTTT	CASSLGVDSGNTIYF
NA	TRBV5-6	NA	TRBJ2-1	12	TGTGCCAGCAGCTTGGGCTACGGTTTGGAGTTCTTC	CASSLGYGLEFF
few	TRBV10-2	NA	TRBJ1-2	14	TGCGCCAGCAGTCCCGTGCGGTCCTCCTATGGCTACACCTTC	CASSPVRSSYGYTF
NA	TRBV7-6	TRBD2	TRBJ2-7	14	TGTGCCAGCAGCCCCGGGACTAGCGAACCCGAGCAGTACTTC	CASSPGTSEPEQYF
NA	TRBV7-6	TRBD1	TRBJ1-3	15	TGTGCCAGCCACACCCCTGGGACAGGGGGAAACACCATATATTTT	CASHTPGTGGNTIYF
NA	TRBV7-2	NA	TRBJ1-1	15	TGTGCCAGCAGCTCGGCGGGACTTACGTCCACTGAAGCTTTCTTT	CASSSAGLTSTEAFF
NA	TRBV28	NA	TRBJ1-3	14	TGTGCCAGCACCCCGGGGGGCTATGGAAACACCATATATTTT	CASTPGGYGNTIYF
NA	TRBV9	TRBD1	TRBJ2-1	20	TGTGCCAGCAGCGTAGGTTTGGGCACCCAGGGGGTCCGAGTGGGCAATGAGCAGTTCTTC	CASSVGLGTQGVRVGNEQFF
few	TRBV30	NA	TRBJ2-7	12	TGTGCCTGGAGTGGGGCGTCTTACGAGCAGTACTTC	CAWSGASYEQYF
NA	TRBV18	TRBD1	TRBJ1-1	13	TGTGCCAGCTCACCAAGGGACAGCCCTGAAGCTTTCTTT	CASSPRDSPEAFF
NA	TRBV7-2	NA	TRBJ2-5	14	TGTGCCAGCAGCCCTACAGGTTTGCGGGAGACCCAGTACTTC	CASSPTGLRETQYF
NA	TRBV7-2	NA	TRBJ1-2	15	TGTGCCAGCAGCTTACAACAGGGAGCTAACTATGGCTACACCTTC	CASSLQQGANYGYTF
NA	TRBV4-2	NA	TRBJ1-1	16	TGTGCCAGCAGCCAAGCCGTAAGGGGCTCTGGCACTGAAGCTTTCTTT	CASSQAVRGSGTEAFF
NA	TRBV30	TRBD1	TRBJ1-5	15	TGTGCCTGGAGTGTTGGGACAGCACCAAATCAGCCCCAGCATTTT	CAWSVGTAPNQPQHF
NA	TRBV30	TRBD1	TRBJ1-2	14	TGTGCCTGGAATTACAGGGGGGGTTTCGTTGGCTACACCTTC	CAWNYRGGFVGYTF
NA	TRBV21-1	NA	TRBJ1-1	15	TGTGCCAGCAGCAAAGGGTCGGCGGGCGACACTGAAGCTTTCTTT	CASSKGSAGDTEAFF